The present entry profiles one T cell receptor beta chain with its context. There is no known antigen for this receptor. No clone much larger than this one lies a single base away; base qualities are absent. The data were obtained in a study of CD8+ T cells in alopecia areata (dated by TCRdb to 2017 to 2018). Study-level background: The treated patients took part in an open-label pilot trial in which moderate-to-severe alopecia areata was treated with oral tofacitinib at 5 to 10 mg twice daily. Tofacitinib was administered for 6 to 18 months, and 6 months of follow-up off drug were then conducted to assess delayed response and recurrence. In both human patients and the C3H/HeJ mouse model, the study applied high-throughput TCRbeta sequencing to look at T cell clonal expansion in alopecia areata. On the human side, TCRbeta sequencing was run on scalp tissue and on sorted CD4+ and CD8+ peripheral blood T cells from healthy controls and from alopecia areata patients with either patchy or totalis/universalis disease. Tofacitinib-treated patients had biopsies at baseline and at 4 and 24 weeks of treatment, with a later scalp biopsy in several patients. Clonality in the scalp was compared among normal scalp (n=4), patchy alopecia areata scalp (n=8), and alopecia totalis/universalis scalp (n=8). RNA was obtained with the PAXgene miRNA kit for fixed scalp, the miRNeasy kit for PBMCs, and the RNeasy kit for mouse skin. Amplification of TCRbeta CDR3 regions was done by immunoSEQ multiplex PCR using 35 Vbeta forward primers and 13 Jbeta reverse primers.

The library relied on the immunoSEQ multiplex PCR assay. For TCR sequencing, RNA was extracted from every sample and reverse transcribed into cDNA to serve as template. First-strand cDNA was synthesized using SuperScript III with a 2:1 mix of oligo-dT and random hexamers. A synthetic immune receptor repertoire was used to measure amplification bias, and any remaining bias was corrected computationally. On the authors' methods: Raw reads were preprocessed to remove errors, and CDR3 was defined according to IMGT conventions as the region from the conserved cysteine to phenylalanine. Clonality was calculated as 1 minus Shannon entropy normalized by log2 of the number of productive unique TCRs. Scalp TCRbeta sequences were cross-referenced with sorted blood CD4 and CD8 repertoires so that the CD4 or CD8 identity of scalp clones could be inferred. Sourced from immuneACCESS, this table was stored by TCRdb with only in-frame sequences that have V and J called. A share of the clones is absent; for the studies checked, an unresolved V gene accounts for under half, and the remainder has no known explanation. Clone size and the V and J calls come from that table; the DNA yielded D and trimming. The table for this sample lists some 110,000 clones; roughly two fifths of them were counted only once. The leading ten clones occupy approximately 3.3% of the sample.

From alopecia areata patients, peripheral blood was collected along with lesional scalp punch biopsies. PBMCs were separated by density centrifugation and stained for CD3, CD4 and CD8, after which CD4+ and CD8+ T cells were sorted on a FACSAria. What the research found in general, with its limitations: Compared with mice, TCR sequences shared between patients were less clear, possibly partly because of HLA diversity across the patient population. Resident alphabeta T cells in normal human skin are also sequenced, complicating scalp TCR repertoire analysis, unlike mouse skin dominated by gammadelta T cells. Compared with normal scalp, lesional scalp, particularly in alopecia totalis/universalis, had higher clonality and more expanded CD8+ clones, which suggests antigenic drive.

From the germline V gene (reference sequence), CDR1 is LNHDA and CDR2 is SQIVND. Trimmed from V: 5 bases; trimmed from J: 6 bases; junction bases lacking a gene match: 3. CDR3 length: 14 amino acids, cysteine to phenylalanine. The retained sequence is limited to the CDR3, 42 bases, with the frame set at the first base. Sequencing was performed on CD4+ T cells sorted from blood. The origin of this receptor is a human donor with alopecia areata. The chain uses TRBV19 and TRBJ2-1; 11 central bases correspond to TRBD1. The nucleotide sequence reads as follows: TGTGCCAGTAGTCGCGGGACAGGGGGCAATGAGCAGTTCTTC. Protein translation: CASSRGTGGNEQFF. With the portions outside the CDR3 filled from the reference TRBV19 and TRBJ2-1 genes, the complete variable region becomes DGGITQSPKYLFRKEGQNVTLSCEQNLNHDAMYWYRQDPGQGLRLIYYSQIVNDFQKGDIAEGYSVSREKKESFPLTVTSAQKNPTAFYLCASSRGTGGNEQFFGPGTRLTVL.